These T cell receptor beta chains were read from a single sample in a study of blood T cell repertoires in COVID-19. Repertoires were generated with immunoSEQ multiplex PCR, while TCRdb's copy carries only in-frame clones and drops some. The table lists a few hundred thousand clones, approximately 87% of them singletons. Sequencing was performed on peripheral blood. The receptor source for this set is a man aged 60 to 75 with acute or convalescent COVID-19. Both conserved end residues are part of each CDR3. The D gene is left open where the match is weak. Not every row has a clone size; where given, it reads once, few, many or a size class.

v_call: TRBV6-5; clone_size: -; d_call: TRBD2; j_call: TRBJ2-1; cdr3_nt: TGTGCCAGCAGTCCGTTAGCGGGAGTCTACAATGAGCAGTTCTTC; cdr3_aa: CASSPLAGVYNEQFF
v_call: TRBV12-3/TRBV12-4; clone_size: -; d_call: TRBD1; j_call: TRBJ1-2; cdr3_nt: TGTGCCAGCAGTTTAGGACAGGGGGCGAGCTACACCTTC; cdr3_aa: CASSLGQGASYTF
v_call: TRBV7-6; clone_size: once; d_call: -; j_call: TRBJ1-5; cdr3_nt: TGTGCCAGCAGCTTAGAGGGCTCCCAGGGGCCCCAGCATTTT; cdr3_aa: CASSLEGSQGPQHF
v_call: TRBV5-1; clone_size: -; d_call: -; j_call: TRBJ1-1; cdr3_nt: TGCGCCAGCAGCTTGGGGGGCTCGAACACTGAAGCTTTCTTT; cdr3_aa: CASSLGGSNTEAFF
v_call: TRBV2; clone_size: -; d_call: -; j_call: TRBJ1-5; cdr3_nt: TGTGCCAGCAGCCAAGACATGAATCAGCCCCAGCATTTT; cdr3_aa: CASSQDMNQPQHF
v_call: TRBV30; clone_size: -; d_call: TRBD2; j_call: TRBJ2-7; cdr3_nt: TGTGCCTGGAGTGTAGGCGGGAGGCTGTCCGAGCAGTACTTC; cdr3_aa: CAWSVGGRLSEQYF
v_call: TRBV9; clone_size: -; d_call: -; j_call: TRBJ2-1; cdr3_nt: TGTGCCAGCAGCGCTTGTGAGCAGTTCTTC; cdr3_aa: CASSACEQFF
v_call: TRBV18; clone_size: -; d_call: TRBD1; j_call: TRBJ1-3; cdr3_nt: TGTGCCAGCTCAGTAGGGACAGGAGTCTCTGGAAACACCATATATTTT; cdr3_aa: CASSVGTGVSGNTIYF
v_call: TRBV6-5; clone_size: -; d_call: TRBD1; j_call: TRBJ1-5; cdr3_nt: TGTGCCAGCAGCAAGACAGGGCCAAATCAGCCCCAGCATTTT; cdr3_aa: CASSKTGPNQPQHF
v_call: TRBV5-6; clone_size: -; d_call: -; j_call: TRBJ1-1; cdr3_nt: TGTGCCAGCAGCTTGGCTGAGTATCGGGGGATGAACACTGAAGCTTTCTTT; cdr3_aa: CASSLAEYRGMNTEAFF
v_call: TRBV28; clone_size: -; d_call: TRBD1; j_call: TRBJ2-1; cdr3_nt: TGTGCCATCTCACAGGGGGCCCGAAATGAGCAGTTCTTC; cdr3_aa: CAISQGARNEQFF
v_call: TRBV7-3; clone_size: -; d_call: -; j_call: TRBJ2-6; cdr3_nt: TGTGCCAGCACTCAGGGCGGCTCTGGGGCCAACGTCCTGACTTTC; cdr3_aa: CASTQGGSGANVLTF
v_call: TRBV2; clone_size: -; d_call: -; j_call: TRBJ2-4; cdr3_nt: TGTGCCAGCAGACGACACGAATGGGACATTCAGTACTTC; cdr3_aa: CASRRHEWDIQYF
v_call: TRBV27; clone_size: -; d_call: -; j_call: TRBJ2-3; cdr3_nt: TGTGCCAGCAGTTTATCCGGTCAGCGGCTCTATGGGACAGATACGCAGTATTTT; cdr3_aa: CASSLSGQRLYGTDTQYF
v_call: TRBV12-3/TRBV12-4; clone_size: -; d_call: TRBD1; j_call: TRBJ2-1; cdr3_nt: TGTGCCAGCATTCGGGACAGGGGCGGCGAGCAGTTCTTC; cdr3_aa: CASIRDRGGEQFF
v_call: TRBV6-5; clone_size: -; d_call: TRBD1; j_call: TRBJ1-1; cdr3_nt: TGTGCCAGCAGGGGACAGGGTCCCACTGAAGCTTTCTTT; cdr3_aa: CASRGQGPTEAFF
v_call: TRBV4-2; clone_size: many; d_call: -; j_call: TRBJ1-2; cdr3_nt: TGTGCCAGCAGCCAAGATGGGGGGGGATCCTATGGCTACACCTTC; cdr3_aa: CASSQDGGGSYGYTF
v_call: TRBV3-1/TRBV3-2; clone_size: few; d_call: TRBD2; j_call: TRBJ2-7; cdr3_nt: TGTGCCAGCAGCCAAGTGCCCTCGGGACTAGCGGGAGTTAAATCCTACGAGCAGTACTTC; cdr3_aa: CASSQVPSGLAGVKSYEQYF
v_call: TRBV24-1; clone_size: -; d_call: TRBD2; j_call: TRBJ2-5; cdr3_nt: TGTGCCACCAGTGGGGGTTTGGGGACTAGCGGCCAAGAGACCCAGTACTTC; cdr3_aa: CATSGGLGTSGQETQYF
v_call: TRBV5-3; clone_size: -; d_call: -; j_call: TRBJ2-3; cdr3_nt: TGTGCCAGACCGGCAGATACGCAGTATTTT; cdr3_aa: CARPADTQYF
v_call: TRBV5-8; clone_size: many; d_call: TRBD1; j_call: TRBJ1-5; cdr3_nt: TGTGCCAGCACGGACAGGGCTAAGGGCAATCAGCCCCAGCATTTT; cdr3_aa: CASTDRAKGNQPQHF